What follows are 12 T cell receptor beta chains derived from one specimen sequenced in a study of cytomegalovirus exposure and HLA in healthy donors. The PCR made use of 60 Vbeta and 13 Jbeta primers. TCRdb keeps only in-frame clones here, not all; method: immunoSEQ multiplex PCR. The sample holds 120,000 or so clones, approximately 87% seen once. Sequences were obtained from PBMCs. These receptors came from a young man in good health and CMV-seropositive.

The chain has TRBV7-9 and TRBJ2-3; D remains unclear. The CDR3 loop spans 12 amino acids. The germline CDR1 and CDR2 sequences are SEHNR and FQNEAQ (reference sequence). With 4 bases removed from V and 5 bases from J, the gap between germline ends came to 7 bases. The CDR3 bases are TGTGCCAGCAGCTCCCTCGGAGATACGCAGTATTTT. As protein: CASSSLGDTQYF.

The CDR3 DNA is TGTGCCAGCTCACTGAAGACAGGGGATTATGGCTACACCTTC. The encoded protein is CASSLKTGDYGYTF. The chain joins TRBV18 to TRBJ1-2; TRBD1 matches 8 bases. V trimming: 4 bases; J trimming: 5 bases; junction bases outside the gene matches: 6. In germline, CDR1 is KGHSH, CDR2 LQKENI. The CDR3 contains 14 residues. Drawing the rest from reference TRBV18 and TRBJ1-2, the complete variable domain is NAGVMQNPRHLVRRRGQEARLRCSPMKGHSHVYWYRQLPEEGLKFMVYLQKENIIDESGMPKERFSAEFPKEGPSILRIQQVVRGDSAAYFCASSLKTGDYGYTFGSGTRLTVV.

The chain carries TRBV5-6 and TRBJ2-1; 8 positions match TRBD2. J lost 1 base, V lost 4 bases, and 4 bases had no gene match. The germline gives CDR1 SGHDT, CDR2 YYEEEE. CDR3 length: 15 amino acids. The CDR3 sequence: CASSLLAGSYNEQFF. The CDR3 DNA is TGTGCCAGCAGCCTGTTAGCGGGGTCCTACAATGAGCAGTTCTTC. The full variable domain, in which reference TRBV5-6 and TRBJ2-1 provide the parts outside the CDR3, is DAGVTQSPTHLIKTRGQQVTLRCSPKSGHDTVSWYQQALGQGPQFIFQYYEEEERQRGNFPDRFSGHQFPNYSSELNVNALLLGDSALYLCASSLLAGSYNEQFFGPGTRLTVL.

The J gene is TRBJ2-5, the V gene TRBV7-9, with 9 bases matching TRBD1. CDR1 is SEHNR and CDR2 is FQNEAQ in the germline V gene (reference sequence). V lost 4 bases and J lost 3; bases outside the gene matches: 12. The CDR3 extends over 17 amino acids. The CDR3 DNA follows: TGTGCCAGCAGCTACTACCCGGGACAGGGCTTTGAAGAGACCCAGTACTTC. It is translated as CASSYYPGQGFEETQYF.

This clone was seen once. The gene calls are TRBV13 and TRBJ2-2; TRBD1 aligns across 7 bases. V shed 6 bases, J shed 2 bases, and the junction held 9 bases outside the gene matches. Germline V gene sequence: CDR1 PRHDT, CDR2 FYEKMQ (reference sequence). CDR3 length: 16 residues. CDR3 sequence: CASSTRQGENTGELFF. The CDR3 DNA reads as TGTGCCAGCAGTACTAGACAGGGCGAAAACACCGGGGAGCTGTTTTTT.

The V gene is TRBV6-1, the J gene TRBJ2-1; TRBD1 agrees at 8 bases. V dropped 0 bases and J dropped 7; count of bases not matched to a gene: 5. CDR3 length: 15 residues. Germline V lookup: CDR1 MNHNS, CDR2 SASEGT. The CDR3 DNA reads TGTGCCAGCAGTGAAGCGACAGGGGTCAGTAATGAGCAGTTCTTC. Translated: CASSEATGVSNEQFF.

This chain uses TRBV6-4 with TRBJ2-5; D gene uncertain. V was shortened by 4 bases and J by 5 bases, with 11 bases between the two germline ends. Per the germline V gene, CDR1 is MRHNA and CDR2 is SNTAGT. This CDR3 spans 13 amino acids. CDR3 loop: CASSAGPGETQYF. In nucleotides, the CDR3 is TGTGCCAGCAGTGCTGGCCCCGGGGAGACCCAGTACTTC.

V usage is TRBV27 and J usage is TRBJ2-7; TRBD1 aligns across 7 bases. This CDR3 contains 14 residues. Germline assignment: CDR1 MNHEY and CDR2 SMNVEV (reference sequence). V was pared by 5 bases and J by 4 bases, with 8 bases of the junction left unmatched. DNA for the CDR3: TGTGCCAGCAGTCCCTGGACAGGTGGGTACGAGCAGTACTTC. As protein: CASSPWTGGYEQYF.

The chain has TRBV27 and TRBJ2-7; D is ambiguous. Per germline, CDR1 MNHEY and CDR2 SMNVEV (reference sequence). CDR3 length equals 16 residues. Deletions cut 5 bases from V and 0 bases from J, with 17 bases between. CDR3 DNA sequence: TGTGCCAGCAGTCCAATACAAAACTGGAGCTCCTACGAGCAGTACTTC. Translation: CASSPIQNWSSYEQYF.

CDR3 in DNA: TGTGCCAGCAGCGCTTCAGGGTCTGGGGCCAACGTCCTGACTTTC. This sequence encodes CASSASGSGANVLTF. This chain connects TRBV9 to TRBJ2-6, with D perhaps matching TRBD1 (5 bases). CDR1 and CDR2 from the germline V gene are SGDLS and YYNGEE. Trimming cost V 3 bases and J 1 base, with 8 bases left between them. This CDR3 is built from 15 residues.

The chain uses TRBV5-1 and TRBJ2-2; 9 positions match TRBD1. The junction had 4 bases not matched to a gene; V was cut back by 6 bases and J by 1 base. CDR1 and CDR2 (germline): SGHRS, YFSETQ. CDR3 size: 15 residues. The CDR3 here is CASNPDRGNTGELFF. The CDR3 DNA reads as TGCGCCAGCAACCCGGACAGGGGGAACACCGGGGAGCTGTTTTTT.

About this clone: One end of the junction is discordant with germline, which a read error may explain. DNA of the CDR3: TGTTCCAGCAGCTTAGTAAGTCGGGGAGCTTTCTTT. This gives the protein CSSSLVSRGAFF. The rearrangement uses TRBV7-9 and TRBJ1-1, with D uncertain. The CDR3 length is 12 residues. Germline values: CDR1 SEHNR, CDR2 FQNEAQ (reference sequence).